This T cell receptor (beta chain) originates from a study of cytomegalovirus exposure and HLA in healthy donors. Whole-study findings and limits: Cytomegalovirus-associated status was assigned to 164 TCR beta chains. Researchers left out some V segments, among them TRBV6-2 and TRBV6-3, as indistinguishable. Later analysis reportedly placed an Asian-associated ancestry cluster below the roughly 640-donor mean in N-insertions.

V was cut by 2 bases and J by 2 bases, with 10 bases left in between. The CDR3 contains 15 residues. The V gene's germline CDR1 is MNHEY and CDR2 SMNVEV (reference sequence). 13 Jbeta primers and 60 Vbeta primers were used for the PCR. Only in-frame clones appear in the TCRdb table, and some are missing; sequencing was by immunoSEQ multiplex PCR. The sample shows about 110,000 clones, about 76% of them seen only once. Notes on this clone: Its antigen is unknown.

This clonotype was sampled from a woman between 25 and 40 years old in good health and CMV-seronegative. This chain connects TRBV27 to TRBJ1-5, with D hard to call. Sequences were obtained from PBMCs. The CDR3 spells CASSLSSGGNQPQHF. The CDR3 coding sequence is TGTGCCAGCAGTTTAAGCTCCGGGGGCAATCAGCCCCAGCATTTT.